This paragraph reports one T cell receptor (beta chain). Original processing notes: Estimation of nucleated cell counts relied on the amplification of reference gene primers. The method was immunoSEQ multiplex PCR; TCRdb's version includes in-frame clones alone and lacks a portion of them. V, J and clone size are taken as reported in that table, and D and trimming were inferred from the DNA itself. The table has about 480,000 clones, around 87% seen once. Two consecutive negative NP/OP PCR tests, clearance, or resolved symptoms defined Cohort 3 recovery. This entry comes from a study of blood T cell repertoires in COVID-19. Sequenced input: PBMCs or T cells enriched from blood (not recorded which). This receptor was taken from a woman between 40 and 55 years old who had recovered from COVID-19.

CDR3 region: CASSLVPGNEQYF. DNA of the CDR3: TGTGCCAGCAGTTTGGTACCCGGGAACGAGCAGTACTTC. J is TRBJ2-7 and V is TRBV12-3 or TRBV12-4; D is possibly TRBD2 (5 bases). Deletions cut 3 bases from V and 5 bases from J, with 11 bases between. CDR3 length: 13 amino acids.